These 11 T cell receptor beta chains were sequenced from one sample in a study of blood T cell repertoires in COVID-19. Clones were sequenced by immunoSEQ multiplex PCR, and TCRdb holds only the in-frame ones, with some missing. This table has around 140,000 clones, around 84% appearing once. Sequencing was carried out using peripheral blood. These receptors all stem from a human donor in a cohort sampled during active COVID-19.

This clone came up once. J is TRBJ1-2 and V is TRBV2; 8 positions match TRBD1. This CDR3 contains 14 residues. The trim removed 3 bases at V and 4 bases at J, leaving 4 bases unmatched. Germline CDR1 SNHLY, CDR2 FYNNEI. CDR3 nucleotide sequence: TGTGCCAGCAGTGACAGGGGGCGCCCCTATGGCTACACCTTC. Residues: CASSDRGRPYGYTF. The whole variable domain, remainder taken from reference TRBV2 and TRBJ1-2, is EPEVTQTPSHQVTQMGQEVILRCVPISNHLYFYWYRQILGQKVEFLVSFYNNEISEKSEIFDDQFSVERPDGSNFTLKIRSTKLEDSAMYFCASSDRGRPYGYTFGSGTRLTVV.

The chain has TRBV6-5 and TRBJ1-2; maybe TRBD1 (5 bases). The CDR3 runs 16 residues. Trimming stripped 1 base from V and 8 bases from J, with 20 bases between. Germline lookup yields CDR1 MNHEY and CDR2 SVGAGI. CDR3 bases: TGTGCCAGCAGTTACTTAGGGAACAGGCCCGTGGGGGGCTACACCTTC. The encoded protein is CASSYLGNRPVGGYTF.

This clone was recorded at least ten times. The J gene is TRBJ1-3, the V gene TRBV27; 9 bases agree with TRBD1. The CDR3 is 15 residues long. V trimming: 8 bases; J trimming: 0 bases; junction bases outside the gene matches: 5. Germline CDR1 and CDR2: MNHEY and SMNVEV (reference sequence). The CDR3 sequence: CASHGTGFSGNTIYF. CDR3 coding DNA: TGTGCCAGCCACGGGACAGGGTTCTCTGGAAACACCATATATTTT.

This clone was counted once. The CDR3 DNA sequence: TGTGCCAGCAGTTTAGGCAGGGTTGGGGTTGCTTTCTTT. The encoded protein is CASSLGRVGVAFF. The chain has TRBV28 and TRBJ1-1; the D gene is possibly TRBD1 (5 bases). Germline V gene lookup returns CDR1 MDHEN and CDR2 SYDVKM. With 2 bases removed from V and 11 bases from J, the gap between germline ends came to 15 bases. The CDR3 spans 13 residues.

The CDR3 region has the DNA TGTGCCAGCAGTGAATCTGGTGATAGCGGGGTCAAAGAGACCCAGTACTTC. Protein sequence: CASSESGDSGVKETQYF. The genes are TRBV2 and TRBJ2-5; TRBD2 matches at 8 bases. CDR1 and CDR2 from the germline V gene are SNHLY and FYNNEI. This CDR3 has 17 amino acids. The V and J ends lost 2 bases and 3 bases, in that order; junction bases with no gene match: 11.

Here the CDR3 DNA reads TGTGCCAGCAGCTTAGATCGTGATCAGCCCCAGCATTTT. Translated: CASSLDRDQPQHF. V is TRBV11-2 and J is TRBJ1-5; the D is unclear. The germline V gene has CDR1 SGHAT and CDR2 FQNNGV. The length of the CDR3 is 13 residues. The V end was cut by 0 bases, the J end by 5 bases, with 5 bases between.

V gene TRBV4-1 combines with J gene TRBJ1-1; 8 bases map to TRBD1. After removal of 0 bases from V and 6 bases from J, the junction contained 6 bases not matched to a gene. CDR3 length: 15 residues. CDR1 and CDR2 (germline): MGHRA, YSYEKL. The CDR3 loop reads CASSQDLDRVSEAFF. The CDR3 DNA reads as TGCGCCAGCAGCCAAGATTTGGACAGGGTTTCTGAAGCTTTCTTT.

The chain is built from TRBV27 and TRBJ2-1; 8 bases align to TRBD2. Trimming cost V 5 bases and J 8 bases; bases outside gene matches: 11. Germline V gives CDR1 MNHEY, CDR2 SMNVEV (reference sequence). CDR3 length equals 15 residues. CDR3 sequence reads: CASSPSSGRPHEQFF. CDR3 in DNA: TGTGCCAGCAGTCCATCAAGCGGGAGACCCCATGAGCAGTTCTTC.

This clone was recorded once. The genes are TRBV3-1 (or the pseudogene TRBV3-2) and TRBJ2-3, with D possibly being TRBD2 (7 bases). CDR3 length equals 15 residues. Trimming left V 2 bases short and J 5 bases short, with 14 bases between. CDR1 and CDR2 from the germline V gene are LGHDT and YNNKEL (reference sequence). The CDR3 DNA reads TGTGCCAGCAGCCAACTGGGAGGGGGGGGAGATACGCAGTATTTT. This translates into CASSQLGGGGDTQYF.

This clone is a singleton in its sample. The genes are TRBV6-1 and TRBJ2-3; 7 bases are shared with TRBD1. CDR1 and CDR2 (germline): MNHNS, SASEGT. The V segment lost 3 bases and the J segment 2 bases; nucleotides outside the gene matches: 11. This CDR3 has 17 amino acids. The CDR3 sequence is CASSDSLGGGTTDTQYF. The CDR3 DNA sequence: TGTGCCAGCAGTGATAGTTTAGGGGGCGGCACCACAGATACGCAGTATTTT.

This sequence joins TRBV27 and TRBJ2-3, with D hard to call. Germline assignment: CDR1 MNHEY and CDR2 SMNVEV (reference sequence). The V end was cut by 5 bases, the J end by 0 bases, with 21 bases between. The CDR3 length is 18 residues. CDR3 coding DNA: TGTGCCAGCAGTCCGATAGGTTTACTACCTTTTAGCACAGATACGCAGTATTTT. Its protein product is CASSPIGLLPFSTDTQYF.